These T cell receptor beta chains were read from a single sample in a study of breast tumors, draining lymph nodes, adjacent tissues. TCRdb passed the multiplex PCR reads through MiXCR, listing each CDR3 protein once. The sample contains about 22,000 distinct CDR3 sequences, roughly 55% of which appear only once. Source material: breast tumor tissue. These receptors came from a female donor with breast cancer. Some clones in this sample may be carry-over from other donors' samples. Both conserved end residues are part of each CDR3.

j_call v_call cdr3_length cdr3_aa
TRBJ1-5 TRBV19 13 CASTETGWQPQHF
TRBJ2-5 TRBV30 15 CAWSASGTSLETQYF
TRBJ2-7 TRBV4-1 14 CASSQIGQGYEQYF
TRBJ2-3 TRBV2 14 CASSERPLTDTQYF
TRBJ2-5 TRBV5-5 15 CASSLGGGRQETQYF
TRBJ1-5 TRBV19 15 CASSIVPASNQPQHF
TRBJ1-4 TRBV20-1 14 CSASQVGGTEKLFF
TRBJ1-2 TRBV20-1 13 CSARVSGSGGYTF
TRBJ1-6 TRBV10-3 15 CAISWTAPYNSPLHF
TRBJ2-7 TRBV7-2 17 CASSLVGAGTASYEQYF
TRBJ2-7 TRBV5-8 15 CASSQRSGRPYEQYF
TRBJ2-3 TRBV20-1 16 CSALPPGLQSTDTQYF
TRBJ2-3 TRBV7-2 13 CASSFPGTDTQYF
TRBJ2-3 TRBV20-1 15 CSATPETTTSDTQYF
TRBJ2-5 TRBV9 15 CASSVEAGGLETQYF
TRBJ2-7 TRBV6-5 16 CASRGTSGGQSWGQYF
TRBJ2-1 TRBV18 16 CASSRAGDRGRNEQFF
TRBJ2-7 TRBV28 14 CASSFLVREYEQYF
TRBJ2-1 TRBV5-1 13 CASSLRGDNEQFF
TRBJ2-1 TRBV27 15 CASSLRWGANNEQFF
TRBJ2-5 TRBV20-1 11 CSAQHQETQYF
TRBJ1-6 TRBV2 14 CASSEDRRSSPLHF
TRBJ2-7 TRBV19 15 CASNNPGGRTYEQYF
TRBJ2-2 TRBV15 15 CATSRDLRGTGELFF
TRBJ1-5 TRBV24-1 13 CATSGDRGWPQHF
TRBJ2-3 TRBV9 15 CASSVARGMADTQYF
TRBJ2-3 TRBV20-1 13 CSARDAGGGGVYF
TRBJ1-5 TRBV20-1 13 CSAKTGFNQPQHF
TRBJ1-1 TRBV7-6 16 CASSLAGTGEGTEAFF
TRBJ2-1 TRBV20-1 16 CSARSNSGRNYNEQFF
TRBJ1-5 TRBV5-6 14 CASSQGRGGQPQHF
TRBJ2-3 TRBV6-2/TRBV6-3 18 CASSPSPSLAGVTDTQYF
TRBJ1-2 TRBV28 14 CASDTDEGNYGYTF
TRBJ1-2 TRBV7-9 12 CASSQTGYGYTF
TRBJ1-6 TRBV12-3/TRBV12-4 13 CASRGQFNSPLHF
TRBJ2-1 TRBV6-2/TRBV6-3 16 CASSPVEQIINNEQFF
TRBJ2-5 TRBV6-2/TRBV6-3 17 CASSSEWRGVSPETQYF
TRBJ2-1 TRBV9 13 CASSVDDGNEQFF
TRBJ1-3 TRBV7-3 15 CASSLEGGSGNTIYF
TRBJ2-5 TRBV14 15 CASSRGRTGRETQYF
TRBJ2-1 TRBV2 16 CASSGGPPLLNNEQFF
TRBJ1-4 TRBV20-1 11 CSARMSEKLFF
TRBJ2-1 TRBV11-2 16 CASSLAGTSWVNEQFF
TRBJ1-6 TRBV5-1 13 CASSFTESSPLHF
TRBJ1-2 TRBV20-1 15 CSASPAGSGNYGYTF
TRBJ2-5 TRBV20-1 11 CSANPKETQSF
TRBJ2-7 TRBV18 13 CASSPLSDYEQYF
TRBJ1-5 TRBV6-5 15 CASRLVGQPNQPQHF
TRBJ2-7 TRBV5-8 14 CASSTPDNYYEQYF
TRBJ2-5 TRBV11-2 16 CASSLLAGGQGETQYF
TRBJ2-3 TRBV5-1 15 CASSPNEGHTDTQYF
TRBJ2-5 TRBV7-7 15 CASSLAQGKAETQYF
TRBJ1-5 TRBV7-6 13 CASSLGARQPQHF
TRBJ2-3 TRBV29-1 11 CSGGPADTQYF